This T cell receptor beta chain derives from a study of T cell changes during pregnancy in multiple sclerosis (dated by TCRdb to between 2019 and 2020). Regarding the complete study: Changes in the T cell repertoire over the course of pregnancy were examined in this study in women with multiple sclerosis.

CDR1 and CDR2, looked up from the germline V gene, are SGHRS and YFSETQ. Its CDR3 holds 14 amino acids, cysteine through phenylalanine. The kept DNA is CDR3 alone, 42 bases in frame from the first base. At the junction V is shortened by 0 bases and J by 0 bases, with 7 bases in between. Concerning this clone itself: Its antigen target is currently unknown. The input lacks base qualities; no much larger clone sits a single base away.

Library preparation employed the immunoSEQ multiplex PCR assay. TCRdb holds this immuneACCESS table with in-frame rearrangements only. Some clones are missing; in checked studies, unresolved V genes explain under half, and the rest has no known cause. This sample holds about 59,000 clones; approximately 93% were observed only once. 2.6% of the sample is held by the ten biggest clonotypes. The sequence came from a female donor with multiple sclerosis, enrolled in a pregnancy study. The chain is made from TRBV5-1 and TRBJ2-7; TRBD1 is a possible D gene, resting on 5 matching bases. This specimen consisted of CD8+ T cells from peripheral blood mononuclear cells, obtained in the third trimester of pregnancy. The DNA sequence is as follows: TGCGCCAGCAGCTTGGGACAGAGCTCCTACGAGCAGTACTTC. Its protein product is CASSLGQSSYEQYF.